The 19 T cell receptor beta chains in this list originate from one sample, sequenced in a study of CD8+ T cells in alopecia areata. The authors extracted RNA and reverse transcribed it into cDNA as the sequencing template. Only in-frame clones appear in the TCRdb table, and some are missing; sequencing was by immunoSEQ multiplex PCR. This table holds about 160,000 clones, approximately 65% found once. Stated treatment: oral pan-JAK inhibitor, 5-10 mg twice daily. The source material was CD4+ T cells sorted from blood, sampled at week 4, from a patient treated with tofacitinib. The receptor source for this set is a human donor with alopecia areata.

This clone has more than one count but fewer than ten. The rearrangement joins TRBV14 to TRBJ1-5; D not certain. The CDR3 runs to 13 residues. The germline V gene encodes CDR1 SGHDN and CDR2 FVKESK. V lost 1 base and J lost 9, with 10 bases in between. The chain's CDR3 is CASSQVWGGPQHF. DNA of the CDR3: TGTGCCAGCAGCCAAGTCTGGGGAGGGCCCCAGCATTTT. Looking up the rest from reference TRBV14 and TRBJ1-5 gives the full variable domain: EAGVTQFPSHSVIEKGQTVTLRCDPISGHDNLYWYRRVMGKEIKFLLHFVKESKQDESGMPNNRFLAERTGGTYSTLKVQPAELEDSGVYFCASSQVWGGPQHFGDGTRLSIL.

There are a few counts of this clone. The chain is built from TRBV9 and TRBJ1-3; 11 positions agree with TRBD1. Germline V lookup: CDR1 SGDLS, CDR2 YYNGEE. This CDR3 is built from 15 residues. V lost 3 bases to trimming and J lost 4 bases; unmatched junction nucleotides: 3. The CDR3: CASSGTGGRGNTIYF. CDR3 coding DNA: TGTGCCAGCAGCGGGACAGGGGGCAGGGGAAACACCATATATTTT.

V is TRBV5-4 and J is TRBJ2-4, with unresolved D. Germline V lookup: CDR1 SGHNT, CDR2 YYREEE (reference sequence). V lost 5 bases and J 0 bases, leaving 9 bases between the germline ends. The CDR3 loop spans 14 amino acids. The CDR3 loop is CASRPELAKNIQYF. The CDR3, as DNA: TGTGCCAGCAGACCCGAGCTAGCCAAAAACATTCAGTACTTC.

This clone came up a few times. The chain combines TRBV7-3 with TRBJ2-1, with D perhaps TRBD2 (6 bases). Germline CDR1 is SGHTA and CDR2 is FQGTGA. V was shortened by 5 bases and J by 9 bases, with 14 bases between the two germline ends. The CDR3 length is 13 residues. The chain's CDR3 is CASSRDFLGEQFF. In DNA form, the CDR3 reads TGTGCCAGCAGCCGGGACTTCTTGGGTGAGCAGTTCTTC.

The rearrangement joins TRBV25-1 to TRBJ1-3; D gene ambiguous. The CDR3 covers 16 residues. Trimming removed 2 bases from V and 0 bases from J, with 11 bases in between. Germline V gene data show CDR1 as MGHDK and CDR2 as SYGVNS. The CDR3 here is CASSERRPSSGNTIYF. DNA for the CDR3: TGTGCCAGCAGTGAAAGGAGACCGAGCTCTGGAAACACCATATATTTT.

This clone was counted a few times. The chain has TRBV5-1 and TRBJ2-1; TRBD1 is a possible D gene (6 bases). CDR3 length: 16 amino acids. V lost 2 bases and J 1 base, leaving 13 bases between the germline ends. Germline V lookup: CDR1 SGHRS, CDR2 YFSETQ. CDR3 amino acids: CASSFGTPLSYNEQFF. For the CDR3, the DNA is TGCGCCAGCAGCTTTGGGACACCTCTTTCCTACAATGAGCAGTTCTTC. The full variable domain, rest sourced from reference TRBV5-1 and TRBJ2-1, is KAGVTQTPRYLIKTRGQQVTLSCSPISGHRSVSWYQQTPGQGLQFLFEYFSETQRNKGNFPGRFSGRQFSNSRSEMNVSTLELGDSALYLCASSFGTPLSYNEQFFGPGTRLTVL.

This sequence joins TRBV19 and TRBJ2-1; tentative D call: TRBD1 (5 bases). CDR1 and CDR2 (germline): LNHDA, SQIVND (reference sequence). There are 14 residues in the CDR3. Trimming removed 5 bases at V and 6 bases at J, with 14 bases between. CDR3 amino acids: CASSLGANGNEQFF. Written as DNA, the CDR3 is TGTGCCAGTAGTTTAGGGGCTAACGGCAATGAGCAGTTCTTC. The whole variable domain, remainder taken from reference TRBV19 and TRBJ2-1, is DGGITQSPKYLFRKEGQNVTLSCEQNLNHDAMYWYRQDPGQGLRLIYYSQIVNDFQKGDIAEGYSVSREKKESFPLTVTSAQKNPTAFYLCASSLGANGNEQFFGPGTRLTVL.

This clone was observed a handful of times. Other DNA sequences of this sample code for an identical CDR3. V and J are TRBV5-1 and TRBJ2-5; possibly TRBD2 for D (6 bases). Trimming took 4 bases from V and 1 from J, leaving 8 bases between them. From germline, CDR1 is SGHRS and CDR2 YFSETQ. This CDR3 contains 13 residues. CDR3 coding DNA: TGCGCCAGCAGCCCGGGACTCCAAGAGACCCAGTACTTC. It is translated as CASSPGLQETQYF.

V and J are TRBV29-1 and TRBJ2-6; a possible D gene is TRBD2 (6 bases). This CDR3 comprises 17 residues. The V and J ends lost 4 bases and 0 bases respectively, with 16 bases between them. CDR1 is SQVTM, CDR2 ANQGSEA, per germline. CDR3 protein: CSVASGLTNSGANVLTF. The CDR3 DNA sequence: TGCAGCGTTGCGTCGGGACTGACGAACTCTGGGGCCAACGTCCTGACTTTC.

V and J are TRBV9 and TRBJ2-2; unclear D gene. V lost 2 bases and J lost 5, with 13 bases in between. Germline assignment: CDR1 SGDLS and CDR2 YYNGEE. The length of the CDR3 is 15 residues. The CDR3 nucleotides read TGTGCCAGCAGCGTTACTAACAGTGGAACCGGGGAGCTGTTTTTT. This translates into CASSVTNSGTGELFF.

The J gene is TRBJ2-7, the V gene TRBV7-2, with D perhaps matching TRBD1 (5 bases). Deletions cut 3 bases from V and 3 bases from J, with 12 bases between. The CDR3 is made up of 14 amino acids. CDR1 is SGHTA and CDR2 is FQGNSA in the germline V gene. The CDR3 region is CASSFGATRYEQYF. In nucleotides, the CDR3 is TGTGCCAGCAGCTTTGGGGCTACTCGCTACGAGCAGTACTTC. Together with reference TRBV7-2 and TRBJ2-7, the CDR3 gives the full variable domain: GAGVSQSPSNKVTEKGKDVELRCDPISGHTALYWYRQSLGQGLEFLIYFQGNSAPDKSGLPSDRFSAERTGGSVSTLTIQRTQQEDSAVYLCASSFGATRYEQYFGPGTRLTVT.

The rearrangement links TRBV30 to TRBJ2-1; no definite D call. The germline CDR1 and CDR2 sequences are GTSNPN and SVGIG (reference sequence). V gave up 6 bases and J gave up 9 bases, with 18 bases separating them. The CDR3 is 13 residues long. This chain's CDR3 is CACDQLLPGEQFF. The CDR3 DNA reads as TGTGCCTGCGACCAATTACTACCGGGTGAGCAGTTCTTC.

Turning to this clone: In the same sample, other DNA sequences code for this CDR3. The rearrangement uses TRBV9 and TRBJ2-2; no clear D gene. Germline V lookup: CDR1 SGDLS, CDR2 YYNGEE. The CDR3 contains 15 residues. V gave up 1 base and J gave up 0 bases, with 7 bases separating them. The CDR3 spells CASSVLAANTGELFF. The CDR3 region has the DNA TGTGCCAGCAGCGTATTGGCCGCGAACACCGGGGAGCTGTTTTTT.

J is TRBJ1-5 and V is TRBV6-5; D is undetermined. With 5 bases removed from V and 0 bases from J, the gap between germline ends came to 8 bases. This CDR3 comprises 14 residues. The germline V gene has CDR1 MNHEY and CDR2 SVGAGI. The chain's CDR3 is CASSLDNSNQPQHF. The CDR3 nucleotides read TGTGCCAGCAGTCTTGACAATAGCAATCAGCCCCAGCATTTT.

The sample holds a few counts of this clone. V gene TRBV14 combines with J gene TRBJ2-6; D is ambiguous. V dropped 4 bases and J dropped 4 bases, with 14 bases sitting between them. Germline values: CDR1 SGHDN, CDR2 FVKESK. This CDR3 comprises 16 residues. The CDR3 DNA is TGTGCCAGCAGCCCACAACGGGCCTCCGGGGCCAACGTCCTGACTTTC. As protein: CASSPQRASGANVLTF.

V usage is TRBV2 and J usage is TRBJ2-5, with TRBD2 identical over 11 bases. From germline, CDR1 is SNHLY and CDR2 FYNNEI. The CDR3 contains 15 residues. V shed 6 bases, J shed 2 bases, and the junction held 5 bases outside the gene matches. This CDR3 reads CASRRLAGRQETQYF. CDR3 bases: TGTGCCAGCAGGAGACTAGCGGGGCGACAAGAGACCCAGTACTTC.

This clone has only a few counts. This rearrangement joins TRBV19 to TRBJ1-1, with D unclear. The CDR3 contains 14 residues. Per germline, CDR1 LNHDA and CDR2 SQIVND (reference sequence). V was pared by 4 bases and J by 1 base, with 10 bases between. CDR3: CASSTDTSNTEAFF. DNA of the CDR3: TGTGCCAGTAGTACCGACACCTCGAACACTGAAGCTTTCTTT.

This clone was picked up a small number of times. The chain has TRBV25-1 and TRBJ2-7; D gene unclear. Trimming left V 2 bases short and J 2 bases short, with 13 bases between. The CDR3 has 15 residues. Germline V gene sequence: CDR1 MGHDK, CDR2 SYGVNS. For the CDR3, the DNA is TGTGCCAGCAGTGAAGGGCCCAAATCTCCCTACGAGCAGTACTTC. Translating gives CASSEGPKSPYEQYF.

The V gene is TRBV7-6, the J gene TRBJ2-3, with D unresolved. CDR3 length: 17 amino acids. Trimming stripped 0 bases from V and 3 bases from J, with 16 bases between. CDR1 SGHVS and CDR2 FNYEAQ come from the germline V gene. The chain's CDR3 is CASSLASGRANTDTQYF. The CDR3 DNA is TGTGCCAGCAGCTTAGCGTCGGGCAGAGCCAATACAGATACGCAGTATTTT.